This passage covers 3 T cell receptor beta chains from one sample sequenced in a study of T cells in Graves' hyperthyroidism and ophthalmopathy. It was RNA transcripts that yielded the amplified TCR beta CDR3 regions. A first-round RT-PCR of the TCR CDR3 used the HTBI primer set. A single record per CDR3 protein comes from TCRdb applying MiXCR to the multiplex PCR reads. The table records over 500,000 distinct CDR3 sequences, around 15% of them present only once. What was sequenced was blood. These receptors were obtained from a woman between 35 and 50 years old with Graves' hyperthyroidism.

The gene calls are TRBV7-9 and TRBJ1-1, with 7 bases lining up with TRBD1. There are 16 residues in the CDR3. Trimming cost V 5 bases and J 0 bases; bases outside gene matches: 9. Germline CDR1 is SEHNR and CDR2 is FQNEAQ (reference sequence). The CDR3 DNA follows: TGTGCCAGCAGCATACGTAGGACAGGCCTGAACACTGAAGCTTTCTTT. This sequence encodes CASSIRRTGLNTEAFF. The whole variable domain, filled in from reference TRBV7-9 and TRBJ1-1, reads DTGVSQNPRHKITKRGQNVTFRCDPISEHNRLYWYRQTLGQGPEFLTYFQNEAQLEKSRLLSDRFSAERPKGSFSTLEIQRTEQGDSAMYLCASSIRRTGLNTEAFFGQGTRLTVV.

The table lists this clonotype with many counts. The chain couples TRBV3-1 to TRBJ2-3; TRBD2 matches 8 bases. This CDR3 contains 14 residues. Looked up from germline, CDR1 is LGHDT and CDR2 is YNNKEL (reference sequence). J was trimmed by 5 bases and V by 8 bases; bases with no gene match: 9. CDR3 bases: TGTGCCAGCTCTCTACGGGAGGGGGGAGATACGCAGTATTTT. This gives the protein CASSLREGGDTQYF.

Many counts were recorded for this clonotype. The CDR3 protein is CASSSLAGATYEQYF. CDR3 nucleotide sequence: TGTGCCAGCAGTTCCCTAGCGGGAGCAACCTACGAGCAGTACTTC. The V gene is TRBV27, the J gene TRBJ2-7; 10 positions agree with TRBD2. The germline CDR1 and CDR2 sequences are MNHEY and SMNVEV (reference sequence). CDR3 length: 15 amino acids. The J segment lost 2 bases and the V segment lost 4 bases, leaving 5 bases of the junction unmatched.